A selection of T cell receptor beta chains follows, all from one sample in a study of identical twins. TCRdb reanalysed the 5' RACE reads using MiXCR and keeps one entry per CDR3 protein. Altogether around 1.7 million distinct CDR3 sequences are present, about 30% being singletons, with the ten largest covering about 0.3%. The sequencing sample was made of cord blood. The receptor set was obtained from a newborn girl in good health. Both conserved end residues are part of each CDR3. Expanded clones are given a class, and other clones once, few, many or no size at all.

V gene,J gene,clone size,CDR3 protein
TRBV20-1,.,.,CSARDSGQGDIQYF
TRBV11-2,.,.,CASSSPGTSGAPYNEQYF
TRBV4-2,TRBJ2-5,many,CASSQDHQETQYF
TRBV11-1,TRBJ2-7,few,CASSSRASRYEQYF
TRBV20-1,TRBJ2-7,.,CSATMEGYEQYF
TRBV6-1,TRBJ2-1,.,CASSDLRGSGSSYNEQFF
TRBV4-1,TRBJ2-3,.,CASSPLAPSGRSTDTQSF
TRBV12-5,TRBJ1-1,.,CASGLVLGRDRGLNTEAFF
TRBV4-1,TRBJ2-3,.,CASSQFGLAGATDTQYF
TRBV4-2,TRBJ2-7,.,CASSQAKGAFPYF
TRBV7-2,TRBJ1-6,few,CASSYNRGQSPLHF
TRBV10-3,TRBJ2-3,.,CAIGGTSGDTQYF
TRBV20-1,TRBJ2-3,.,CSARDRLYQGDAQYF
TRBV5-1,TRBJ2-3,.,CASSMPSGRADTQYF
TRBV7-9,TRBJ1-1,.,CALGTEAFF
TRBV7-9,TRBJ1-1,.,CASSDTGRTEAFF
TRBV2,TRBJ2-1,.,CASSESSGGPYSEQFF
TRBV4-1,TRBJ2-1,.,CASSQVASERYEQFF
TRBV4-1,TRBJ1-5,.,CASSQLLYRDRSNQPQHF
TRBV21-1,TRBJ2-4,.,CASSIDGAQGNIQYF
TRBV20-1,TRBJ1-5,.,CSARVPGQDNQPQHF
TRBV6-1,TRBJ1-1,.,CASSEPGIARNTEAFF
TRBV20-1,TRBJ2-4,many,CSASGRVAKNIQYF
TRBV5-1,TRBJ2-2,.,CASSPGASQNTGELFF
TRBV29-1,TRBJ1-2,once,CSVDSSGRGYNYGYTF
TRBV5-6,TRBJ2-1,.,CASRRAGAPYNEQFF
TRBV7-2,TRBJ1-6,many,CASSLISLNSPLHF
TRBV6-1,TRBJ2-5,.,CASSVTGPIQETQYF
TRBV11-2,TRBJ1-2,few,CASSPDSLGGYTF
TRBV12-3/TRBV12-4,TRBJ1-2,many,CASSSQPDHRSYGYTF
TRBV18,TRBJ1-4,few,CASSPGTGPRRNEKLFF
TRBV20-1,TRBJ2-7,few,CSATTGVAYEQYF
TRBV27,TRBJ2-7,many,CASSYRQAYEQYF
TRBV9,TRBJ1-2,many,CASSVLGYGYTF
TRBV11-2,TRBJ1-3,.,CASSLNSQSSGNTIYF
TRBV7-9,TRBJ2-3,few,CASSPKAIRDTQYF
TRBV7-2,TRBJ2-1,.,CASSFRDLGEQFF
TRBV20-1,TRBJ2-5,.,CSASPAGRETQYF
TRBV7-2,TRBJ1-1,.,CASSSKDAGTGDTEAFF
TRBV10-3,TRBJ2-2,.,CAIGTSGGLTGELFF
TRBV6-1,TRBJ2-7,.,CASSFRDIYEQYF
TRBV27,TRBJ1-5,.,CASSSLRQGAANQPQHF
TRBV28,TRBJ2-5,few,CASTGGGPRKYF
TRBV4-2,TRBJ2-3,.,CASSHYGLAGLSSTDTQYF
TRBV6-1,TRBJ2-3,few,CASRFSGLTDTQYF
TRBV6-1,TRBJ2-6,.,CASSEEGHSGANVLTF
TRBV28,TRBJ2-7,.,CASSLLDGYEQYF